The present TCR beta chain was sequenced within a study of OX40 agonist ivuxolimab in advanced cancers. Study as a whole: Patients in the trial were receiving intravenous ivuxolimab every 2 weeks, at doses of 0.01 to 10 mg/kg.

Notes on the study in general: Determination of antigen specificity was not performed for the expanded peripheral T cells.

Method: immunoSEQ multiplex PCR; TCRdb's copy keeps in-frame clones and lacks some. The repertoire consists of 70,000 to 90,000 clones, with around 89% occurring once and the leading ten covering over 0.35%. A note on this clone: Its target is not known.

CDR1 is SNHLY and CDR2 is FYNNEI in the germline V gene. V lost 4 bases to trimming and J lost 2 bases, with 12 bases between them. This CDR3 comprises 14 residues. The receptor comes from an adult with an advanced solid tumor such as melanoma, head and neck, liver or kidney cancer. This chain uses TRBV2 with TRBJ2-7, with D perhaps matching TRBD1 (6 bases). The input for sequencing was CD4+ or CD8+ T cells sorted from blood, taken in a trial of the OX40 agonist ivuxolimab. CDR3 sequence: CASSGVTGAYEQYF. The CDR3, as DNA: TGTGCCAGCAGTGGAGTGACAGGAGCCTACGAGCAGTACTTC.